The clone carrying this T cell receptor (beta chain) was detected only a few times. Its antigen is currently unknown. This entry belongs to a study of T-cell memory formation after mild COVID-19. Study-level background: TCR clusters were mostly donor specific.

Findings of the study overall: A second wave of clones peaked on day 37, and their SARS-CoV-2 specificity went unconfirmed. There were some responding clones in pre-infection memory, which suggested that cross-reactive memory had joined.

With constant-segment primers, 5'RACE yielded cDNA libraries of TCR alpha and TCR beta that carried sample barcodes and UMIs. TCRdb redid the calling of the 5' RACE reads with MiXCR, one entry per CDR3 protein. The top ten hold about 3.8% of the sample, which has 200,000 to 250,000 distinct CDR3 sequences, approximately 10% seen once. The receptor was derived from a man between 18 and 29 years old who had mild COVID-19 (a few samples of this study predate the infection). Cell type and time point are not known. The sequenced sample consisted of PBMCs or a T cell subset sorted from them (not recorded which).

In DNA form, the CDR3 reads TGTGCCAGCAGCCAGCGGGACAGACAAGAGACCCAGTACTTC. It encodes CASSQRDRQETQYF. V usage is TRBV7-2 and J usage is TRBJ2-5; D possibly matches TRBD1 or TRBD2 (7 bases each). The V gene's germline CDR1 is SGHTA and CDR2 FQGNSA. The CDR3 contains 14 residues. Trimming shortened V by 5 bases and J by 2 bases, and 12 bases separated the two germline ends.